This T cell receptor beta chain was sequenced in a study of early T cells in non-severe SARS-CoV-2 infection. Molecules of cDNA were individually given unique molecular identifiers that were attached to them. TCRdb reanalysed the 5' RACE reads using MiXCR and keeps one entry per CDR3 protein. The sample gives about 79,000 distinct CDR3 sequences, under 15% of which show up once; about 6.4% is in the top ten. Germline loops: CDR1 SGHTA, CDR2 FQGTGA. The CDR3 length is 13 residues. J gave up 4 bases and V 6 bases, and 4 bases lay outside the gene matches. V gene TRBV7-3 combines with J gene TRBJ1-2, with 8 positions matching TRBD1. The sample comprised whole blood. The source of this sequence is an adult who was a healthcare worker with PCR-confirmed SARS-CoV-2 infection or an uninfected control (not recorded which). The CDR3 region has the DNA TGTGCCAGCAGTCCAGGACAGGGCTATGGCTACACCTTC. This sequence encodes CASSPGQGYGYTF.